This T cell receptor beta chain stems from a study of cytomegalovirus exposure and HLA in healthy donors. Study-wide points: Among TCR beta chains, those listed as cytomegalovirus-associated numbered about 150.

While unrecorded immune exposures were likely, the donors were nominally healthy when sampled. With 10 bases removed from V and 5 bases from J, the gap between germline ends came to 21 bases. CDR3 size: 14 residues. The germline V gene encodes CDR1 SNHLY and CDR2 FYNNEI. Turning to this clone: Its antigen is unidentified.

The study ran its PCR with 60 Vbeta and 13 Jbeta primers. The protocol was immunoSEQ multiplex PCR, while the TCRdb copy is restricted to in-frame clones and leaves out a portion. The sample lists 150,000 to 200,000 clones; over 60% were seen once. Sequenced material: PBMCs. The receptor was isolated from a man aged 45-60 years in good health and CMV-seropositive. The chain is built from TRBV2 and TRBJ2-7; D possibly corresponds to TRBD2 (6 bases). CDR3 sequence (DNA): TGTGCCACCGGAGGGGTGGGGTTTCGCGACGAGCAGTACTTC. Translation: CATGGVGFRDEQYF.